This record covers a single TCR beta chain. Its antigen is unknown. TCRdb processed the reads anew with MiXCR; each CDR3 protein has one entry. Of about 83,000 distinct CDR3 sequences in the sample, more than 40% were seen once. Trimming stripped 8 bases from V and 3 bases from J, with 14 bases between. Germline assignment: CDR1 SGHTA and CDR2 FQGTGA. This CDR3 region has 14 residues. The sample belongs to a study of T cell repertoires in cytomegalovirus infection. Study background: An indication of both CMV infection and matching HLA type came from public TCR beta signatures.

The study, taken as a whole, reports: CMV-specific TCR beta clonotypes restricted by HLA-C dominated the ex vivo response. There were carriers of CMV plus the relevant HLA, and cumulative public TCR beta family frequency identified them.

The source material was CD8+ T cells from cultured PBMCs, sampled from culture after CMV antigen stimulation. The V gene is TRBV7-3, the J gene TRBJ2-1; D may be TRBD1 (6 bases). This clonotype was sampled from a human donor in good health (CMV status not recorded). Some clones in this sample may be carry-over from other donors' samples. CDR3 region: CASAPDRSYNEQFF. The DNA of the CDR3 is TGTGCCAGCGCCCCCGACAGGAGCTACAATGAGCAGTTCTTC.